The 28 T cell receptor beta chains below all came from one sample that was sequenced in a study of blood T cell repertoires in COVID-19. Libraries were prepared by immunoSEQ multiplex PCR; TCRdb keeps only in-frame clonotypes and omits some of them. The sample records about 200,000 clones, around 86% being singletons. Sequenced sample: peripheral blood. The source of these receptors is a man aged 35-49 years with acute or convalescent COVID-19.

The chain recombines TRBV5-1 with TRBJ2-7; 10 bases map to TRBD1. The CDR3 has 13 amino acids. Looked up from germline, CDR1 is SGHRS and CDR2 is YFSETQ. The trim removed 3 bases at V and 6 bases at J, leaving 3 bases unmatched. The DNA of the CDR3 is TGCGCCAGCAGCTGGGACAGGGGTACCGAGCAGTACTTC. As protein: CASSWDRGTEQYF. The whole variable domain, remainder taken from reference TRBV5-1 and TRBJ2-7, is KAGVTQTPRYLIKTRGQQVTLSCSPISGHRSVSWYQQTPGQGLQFLFEYFSETQRNKGNFPGRFSGRQFSNSRSEMNVSTLELGDSALYLCASSWDRGTEQYFGPGTRLTVT.

The chain employs TRBV7-9 and TRBJ1-5, with D possibly being TRBD1 (6 bases). In germline, CDR1 is SEHNR, CDR2 FQNEAQ (reference sequence). Trimming took 3 bases from V and 0 from J, leaving 9 bases between them. The CDR3 has 15 amino acids. The CDR3 bases are TGTGCCAGCAGCTTGACAGGTACTAGCAATCAGCCCCAGCATTTT. The encoded protein is CASSLTGTSNQPQHF. The full variable domain, its missing parts supplied by reference TRBV7-9 and TRBJ1-5, is DTGVSQNPRHKITKRGQNVTFRCDPISEHNRLYWYRQTLGQGPEFLTYFQNEAQLEKSRLLSDRFSAERPKGSFSTLEIQRTEQGDSAMYLCASSLTGTSNQPQHFGDGTRLSIL.

The gene calls are TRBV5-6 and TRBJ2-3; 14 nucleotides align to TRBD2. The CDR3 totals 15 residues. The germline gives CDR1 SGHDT, CDR2 YYEEEE. V lost 4 bases, J lost 5 bases, and 3 bases stayed unmatched. The CDR3, as DNA: TGTGCCAGCAGCCCCGGGACTAGCGGGGGAGATACGCAGTATTTT. Translated, it gives CASSPGTSGGDTQYF. Supplemented by reference TRBV5-6 and TRBJ2-3, the full variable domain reads DAGVTQSPTHLIKTRGQQVTLRCSPKSGHDTVSWYQQALGQGPQFIFQYYEEEERQRGNFPDRFSGHQFPNYSSELNVNALLLGDSALYLCASSPGTSGGDTQYFGPGTRLTVL.

In the case of this clone: This same CDR3 is encoded by further DNA sequences in the sample. This chain links TRBV7-2 with TRBJ1-2; 8 nucleotides align to TRBD1. The CDR3 contains 14 residues. V was pared by 3 bases and J by 4 bases, with 4 bases of the junction left unmatched. Germline CDR1 and CDR2: SGHTA and FQGNSA. The CDR3 here is CASSLDRVGYGYTF. For the CDR3, the DNA is TGTGCCAGCAGCTTGGACAGGGTTGGCTATGGCTACACCTTC.

The chain recombines TRBV5-1 with TRBJ1-2; 7 bases agree with TRBD1. The CDR3 extends over 15 amino acids. V lost 3 bases and J lost 6; bases outside the gene matches: 11. From germline, CDR1 is SGHRS and CDR2 YFSETQ. CDR3 nucleotide sequence: TGCGCCAGCAGCTCCCAATCTACAGGGGCCCATGGCTACACCTTC. This codes for CASSSQSTGAHGYTF.

The chain couples TRBV5-1 to TRBJ2-2; 9 nucleotides align to TRBD2. V dropped 0 bases and J dropped 5; count of bases not matched to a gene: 5. CDR1 is SGHRS and CDR2 is YFSETQ in the germline V gene. The CDR3 is made up of 16 amino acids. CDR3 bases: TGCGCCAGCAGCTTGGGGCTAGCGGGGATTACCGGGGAGCTGTTTTTT. This translates into CASSLGLAGITGELFF.

The chain couples TRBV28 to TRBJ1-2; 9 bases line up with TRBD1. The germline V gene encodes CDR1 MDHEN and CDR2 SYDVKM. The CDR3 runs to 13 residues. J was trimmed by 4 bases and V by 6 bases; bases with no gene match: 3. Written as DNA, the CDR3 is TGTGCCAGCAGCAGGACAGGGGTCTATGGCTACACCTTC. Its translation is CASSRTGVYGYTF.

This clone has at least ten counts. The genes are TRBV2 and TRBJ1-1; 9 bases are shared with TRBD1. There are 15 residues in the CDR3. V trimming: 7 bases; J trimming: 7 bases; junction bases outside the gene matches: 13. The germline gives CDR1 SNHLY, CDR2 FYNNEI. CDR3 amino acids: CASKVRQGGSGEAFF. CDR3 DNA: TGTGCCAGCAAAGTTCGACAGGGGGGGAGTGGTGAAGCTTTCTTT.

The V call is TRBV30, the J call TRBJ2-3; 10 bases fit TRBD1. V dropped 1 base and J dropped 4; count of bases not matched to a gene: 2. Looked up from germline, CDR1 is GTSNPN and CDR2 is SVGIG (reference sequence). The CDR3 runs 14 residues. CDR3 bases: TGTGCCTGGAGTGATGGACAGGGGGCAGATACGCAGTATTTT. Protein sequence: CAWSDGQGADTQYF.

The CDR3 nucleotides read TGTGCCAGCAGTTCGGGACTATCCTACGAGCAGTACTTC. It yields the protein CASSSGLSYEQYF. The chain joins TRBV12-3 or TRBV12-4 to TRBJ2-7; TRBD2 agrees at 7 bases. Trimming took 4 bases from V and 1 from J; bases not matched to a gene: 1. The CDR3 consists of 13 residues.

The V and J genes are TRBV11-2 and TRBJ1-2; 7 bases fit TRBD1. J lost 0 bases, V lost 6 bases, and 1 base had no gene match. CDR3 length: 13 amino acids. CDR1 SGHAT and CDR2 FQNNGV come from the germline V gene. Written as DNA, the CDR3 is TGTGCCAGCAGGACAGGGACTAACTATGGCTACACCTTC. This sequence encodes CASRTGTNYGYTF.

V is TRBV11-2 and J is TRBJ2-3, with D perhaps TRBD2 (6 bases). V lost 5 bases to trimming and J lost 2 bases, with 17 bases between them. Looked up from germline, CDR1 is SGHAT and CDR2 is FQNNGV. This CDR3 region has 16 residues. The CDR3 reads CASSQRVRGYTDTQYF. CDR3 coding DNA: TGTGCCAGCAGCCAGCGGGTCCGGGGCTACACAGATACGCAGTATTTT.

This clone was detected only once. This chain links TRBV10-3 with TRBJ1-1; D is uncertain. The CDR3 is 14 residues long. Germline CDR1 is ENHRY and CDR2 is SYGVKD. V dropped 3 bases and J dropped 0 bases, with 8 bases sitting between them. In nucleotides, the CDR3 is TGTGCCATCAGTGATCCGGTAATGAACACTGAAGCTTTCTTT. Translation gives CAISDPVMNTEAFF.

This clone has just one count. The chain is built from TRBV27 and TRBJ2-3, with TRBD2 matching 15 bases. J gave up 0 bases and V 3 bases, and 7 bases lay outside the gene matches. CDR1 is MNHEY, CDR2 SMNVEV, per germline (reference sequence). CDR3 size: 19 residues. CDR3 sequence (DNA): TGTGCCAGCAGTTTGGCCGGGACTAGCGGGGGGCCTAGCACAGATACGCAGTATTTT. As protein: CASSLAGTSGGPSTDTQYF.

The rearrangement joins TRBV27 to TRBJ2-1; 10 bases are shared with TRBD2. The ends lost 2 bases at V and 7 bases at J; junction bases unmatched: 11. CDR1 is MNHEY and CDR2 is SMNVEV in the germline V gene (reference sequence). The CDR3 runs to 17 residues. The CDR3 region is CASSLPSSGGIRNEQFF. CDR3 nucleotides: TGTGCCAGCAGTTTACCGTCTAGCGGGGGAATAAGGAATGAGCAGTTCTTC.

The chain has TRBV5-1 and TRBJ1-2, with TRBD1 identical over 7 bases. Germline values: CDR1 SGHRS, CDR2 YFSETQ. The trim removed 0 bases at V and 7 bases at J, leaving 3 bases unmatched. This CDR3 has 13 amino acids. CDR3 residues: CASSLEGAGGYTF. CDR3 DNA sequence: TGCGCCAGCAGCTTGGAGGGGGCGGGTGGCTACACCTTC. The full variable domain, rest sourced from reference TRBV5-1 and TRBJ1-2, is KAGVTQTPRYLIKTRGQQVTLSCSPISGHRSVSWYQQTPGQGLQFLFEYFSETQRNKGNFPGRFSGRQFSNSRSEMNVSTLELGDSALYLCASSLEGAGGYTFGSGTRLTVV.

This sequence joins TRBV10-3 and TRBJ1-1; D might be TRBD1 (6 bases). CDR3 length: 13 residues. The V gene lost 7 bases and the J gene lost 1 base, with 10 bases spanning the gap. In germline, CDR1 is ENHRY, CDR2 SYGVKD. CDR3 in amino acids: CAITGTPNTEAFF. The CDR3 nucleotides are TGTGCCATCACCGGGACACCGAACACTGAAGCTTTCTTT.

The chain combines TRBV19 with TRBJ1-2; 7 nucleotides agree with TRBD1. J was trimmed by 5 bases and V by 11 bases; bases with no gene match: 8. CDR1 LNHDA and CDR2 SQIVND come from the germline V gene (reference sequence). This CDR3 contains 12 residues. The CDR3 nucleotides are TGTGCCGTCTCAGGGACAGTATATGGCTACACCTTC. Translated, it gives CAVSGTVYGYTF.

This clone was seen a few times. The chain uses TRBV6-5 and TRBJ1-1; D uncertain. Germline-derived CDR1 and CDR2 are MNHEY and SVGAGI. This CDR3 comprises 14 residues. Trimming cost V 11 bases and J 4 bases, with 20 bases left between them. The CDR3 nucleotides are TGTGCCTGCAAGCCTCGGCCGGAGGGCACTGAAGCTTTCTTT. Its protein is CACKPRPEGTEAFF.

This chain uses TRBV6-5 with TRBJ2-2; 7 nucleotides agree with TRBD1. The germline gives CDR1 MNHEY, CDR2 SVGAGI. The CDR3 contains 15 residues. With 4 bases clipped from V and 4 bases from J, the junction kept 6 bases outside the gene matches. DNA of the CDR3: TGTGCCAGCAGTTTGACAGGGATAGGCACCGGGGAGCTGTTTTTT. This encodes CASSLTGIGTGELFF.

V usage is TRBV12-3 or TRBV12-4 and J usage is TRBJ2-7; weak D call: TRBD2 (5 bases). V was trimmed by 2 bases and J by 2 bases, leaving 7 bases between them. The CDR3 runs 13 residues. The DNA for the CDR3 is TGTGCCAGCAGTTTAACGACTACCTACGAGCAGTACTTC. Encoded protein: CASSLTTTYEQYF.

The rearrangement joins TRBV12-5 to TRBJ1-2, with a weak D call TRBD1 (5 bases). V lost 0 bases to trimming and J lost 2 bases, with 22 bases between them. The CDR3 length is 19 residues. Germline loops: CDR1 LGHNT, CDR2 FRNRAP. CDR3 coding DNA: TGTGCTAGTGGTTTGGTAGGTAGGGGTTTTGACAGCCTCAACTATGGCTACACCTTC. This gives the protein CASGLVGRGFDSLNYGYTF.

This sequence joins TRBV2 and TRBJ2-7; TRBD1 aligns across 9 bases. Unmatched junction bases numbered 3, after V lost 4 bases and J lost 5 bases. CDR1 is SNHLY and CDR2 is FYNNEI in the germline V gene. The CDR3 spans 13 residues. The CDR3 protein is CASSADRGHEQYF. The CDR3 DNA reads as TGTGCCAGCAGTGCGGACAGGGGCCACGAGCAGTACTTC.

The V call is TRBV14, the J call TRBJ2-7; weak D call: TRBD2 (5 bases). V was clipped by 4 bases and J by 2 bases, with 18 bases between them. From germline, CDR1 is SGHDN and CDR2 FVKESK. This CDR3 is built from 16 residues. This CDR3 reads CASSLPGPGIAYEQYF. The CDR3 DNA is TGTGCCAGCAGCCTTCCCGGTCCGGGGATCGCCTACGAGCAGTACTTC.

The gene calls are TRBV6-5 and TRBJ1-1; tentative D call: TRBD1 (5 bases). Per the germline V gene, CDR1 is MNHEY and CDR2 is SVGAGI. Trimming cost V 2 bases and J 8 bases, with 12 bases left between them. The CDR3 is 13 residues long. CDR3 DNA: TGTGCCAGCAGTTACGGGGCAGGCCGAGAAGCTTTCTTT. It specifies CASSYGAGREAFF.

This clone occurred a few times. The chain carries TRBV19 and TRBJ1-1; D is possibly TRBD1 (6 bases). The CDR3 is made up of 14 amino acids. The V end was cut by 6 bases, the J end by 2 bases, with 13 bases between. Germline values: CDR1 LNHDA, CDR2 SQIVND (reference sequence). The CDR3, as DNA: TGTGCCAGTAGCACACAGGGTTTTAACACTGAAGCTTTCTTT. It specifies CASSTQGFNTEAFF.

The chain employs TRBV28 and TRBJ1-2; TRBD1 matches at 9 bases. Germline assignment: CDR1 MDHEN and CDR2 SYDVKM. This CDR3 region has 15 residues. V dropped 6 bases and J dropped 3; count of bases not matched to a gene: 8. CDR3 nucleotides: TGTGCCAGCAGCCCACCGACAGGGGGGCACTATGGCTACACCTTC. Its protein product is CASSPPTGGHYGYTF.

The gene calls are TRBV30 and TRBJ2-1; 8 bases agree with TRBD1. Trimming removed 4 bases from V and 2 bases from J; junction bases left unmatched: 4. CDR1 is GTSNPN and CDR2 is SVGIG in the germline V gene (reference sequence). The CDR3 has 14 residues. CDR3 loop: CAWTPGGTYNEQFF. The CDR3 DNA follows: TGTGCCTGGACTCCAGGGGGCACCTACAATGAGCAGTTCTTC.